The entry that follows covers one T cell receptor beta chain sequence. What it binds is not known. This entry is derived from a study of cytomegalovirus exposure and HLA in healthy donors. Unmatched junction bases numbered 4, after V lost 0 bases and J lost 0 bases. CDR3 length equals 17 residues. From germline, CDR1 is SGDLS and CDR2 YYNGEE. Whole-study results and caveats: HLA alleles showed associations with 16,951 TCR beta sequences in a later analysis, at a 0.05 false discovery rate. CMV antigen specificity was confirmed in vitro for a few CMV-associated chains. Relative to the approximately 680-donor mean, N-insertions were reportedly fewer in an Asian-associated ancestry cluster in a later analysis.

The PCR made use of 60 Vbeta and 13 Jbeta primers. Some clones are missing from TCRdb's copy, which holds only in-frame ones; the method was immunoSEQ multiplex PCR. The table has about 34,000 clones, 65% to 70% seen once. Material for sequencing was PBMCs. This receptor was obtained from a man aged 35 to 55 in good health and CMV-seropositive. The rearrangement joins TRBV9 to TRBJ2-3; 10 bases fit TRBD2. The CDR3 loop reads CASSVAQRGGSTDTQYF. For the CDR3, the DNA is TGTGCCAGCAGCGTAGCCCAGCGGGGGGGTAGCACAGATACGCAGTATTTT.